This T cell receptor (beta chain) is drawn from a study of blood T cell repertoires in COVID-19 (dated by TCRdb to 2020 to 2022). In terms of the full investigation: Samples from collaborators originated in the United States, Italy and Spain and spanned both the acute and convalescent phases of COVID-19. The prospective study material was composed of cDNA or gDNA derived from T cells, B-cell-depleted T cells, or PBMCs. The dataset comprised deeply sampled blood TCRbeta repertoires from subjects exposed to, actively infected with, or recovered from COVID-19. Samples came from the ongoing ImmuneRACE study (first 160 participants) plus 1,254 subjects from 6 global collaborators. The repertoires were made available in a free public database intended to serve as a resource for research on the immune response to SARS-CoV-2. The sample metadata nearly always contained a de-identified subject ID, COVID-19 status, age in years and sex. Where available, HLA class I and class II types were obtained from metadata supplied by the sample provider rather than from assay-based typing.

Each collaborating institution followed its own protocols to collect whole blood in K2EDTA tubes. For TCRbeta analysis, collaborators shipped samples in one of three forms: frozen whole blood, isolated PBMCs, or DNA extracted from either of those sample types. Cut back by 7 bases and 1 base, the V and J ends lie 13 bases apart. The CDR3 measures 14 amino acids from cysteine to phenylalanine. Of the read, only the CDR3 DNA is kept; its 42 bases are in frame from base 1. For CDR1 and CDR2, the germline V gene lists SNHLY and FYNNEI. Overall results and qualifications from the work: How much clinical and demographic metadata was included differed by source and by participant, and the metadata was provided uncurated.

A remark on this clone: What this receptor recognizes is not known. No quality values exist for individual bases; no much larger clone is one base distant.

TCRbeta CDR3 regions were amplified from genomic DNA using the immunoSEQ Assay, a bias-controlled multiplex PCR. In the original analysis: Within the assay, amplification of reference gene primers was used to estimate how many nucleated cells each sample contained. To quantify the absolute abundance of each unique TCRbeta CDR3 rearrangement, sequence reads were collapsed and filtered. For each sample, productive Simpson clonality was calculated as the square root of Simpson's diversity index across productive rearrangements. As stored in TCRdb, this immuneACCESS dataset retains in-frame rearrangements with V and J assigned. A fraction of the clones does not appear; measured against another copy, unresolved V genes explain less than half of the discrepancy, and the remainder lacks a known reason. The DNA gave D and trimming, while V, J and clone size come from that table. Within this sample are 65,000 to 70,000 clones, with approximately 80% of them counted one time only. The ten largest clones add up to about 16% of the sample.

Sequencing was performed on peripheral blood. The sequence was obtained from an elderly man with active COVID-19. The chain is made from TRBV2 and TRBJ1-1; the D gene assignment is ambiguous. Read as DNA, the sequence is TGTGCCAGCAATTTTCTCTTCGGGAACACTGAAGCTTTCTTT. Its protein is CASNFLFGNTEAFF.